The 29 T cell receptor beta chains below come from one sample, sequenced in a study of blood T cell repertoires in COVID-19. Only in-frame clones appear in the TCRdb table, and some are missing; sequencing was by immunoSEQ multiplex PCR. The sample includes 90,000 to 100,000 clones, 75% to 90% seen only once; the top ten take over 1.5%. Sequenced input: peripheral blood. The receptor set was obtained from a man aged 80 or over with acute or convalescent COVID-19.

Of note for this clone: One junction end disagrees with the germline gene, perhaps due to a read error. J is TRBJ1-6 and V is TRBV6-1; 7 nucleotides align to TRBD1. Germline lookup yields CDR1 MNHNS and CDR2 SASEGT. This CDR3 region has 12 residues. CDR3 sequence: CASSDMGDRRYF. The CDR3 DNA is TGTGCCAGCAGTGATATGGGGGACAGACGTTACTTT.

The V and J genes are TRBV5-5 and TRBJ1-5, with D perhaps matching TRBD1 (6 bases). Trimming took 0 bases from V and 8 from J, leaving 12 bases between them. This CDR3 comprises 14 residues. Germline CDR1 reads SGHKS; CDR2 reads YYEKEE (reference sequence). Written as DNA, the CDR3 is TGTGCCAGCAGCTTGGAGGGGGGGCGCGAGCCCCAGCATTTT. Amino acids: CASSLEGGREPQHF.

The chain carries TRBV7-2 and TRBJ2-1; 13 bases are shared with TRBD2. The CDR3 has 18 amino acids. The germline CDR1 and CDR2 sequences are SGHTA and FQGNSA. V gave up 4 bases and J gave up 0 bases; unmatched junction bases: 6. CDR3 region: CASSSGLAGDRSYNEQFF. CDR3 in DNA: TGTGCCAGCAGCTCCGGACTAGCGGGAGATCGCTCCTACAATGAGCAGTTCTTC. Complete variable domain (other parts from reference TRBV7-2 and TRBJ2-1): GAGVSQSPSNKVTEKGKDVELRCDPISGHTALYWYRQSLGQGLEFLIYFQGNSAPDKSGLPSDRFSAERTGGSVSTLTIQRTQQEDSAVYLCASSSGLAGDRSYNEQFFGPGTRLTVL.

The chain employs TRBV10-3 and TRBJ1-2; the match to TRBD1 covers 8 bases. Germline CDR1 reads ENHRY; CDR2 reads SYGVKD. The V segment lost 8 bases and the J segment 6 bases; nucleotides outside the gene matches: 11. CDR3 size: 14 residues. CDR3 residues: CAIGGQGGGHGYTF. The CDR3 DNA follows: TGTGCCATCGGAGGACAGGGAGGGGGGCATGGCTACACCTTC.

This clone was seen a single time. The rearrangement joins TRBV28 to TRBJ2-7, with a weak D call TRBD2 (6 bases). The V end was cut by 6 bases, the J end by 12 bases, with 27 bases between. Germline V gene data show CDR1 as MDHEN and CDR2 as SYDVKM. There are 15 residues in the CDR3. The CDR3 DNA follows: TGTGCCAGCAGCGGCCCCGGGACTTTTCCGCTCTCTCCGTACTTC. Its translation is CASSGPGTFPLSPYF.

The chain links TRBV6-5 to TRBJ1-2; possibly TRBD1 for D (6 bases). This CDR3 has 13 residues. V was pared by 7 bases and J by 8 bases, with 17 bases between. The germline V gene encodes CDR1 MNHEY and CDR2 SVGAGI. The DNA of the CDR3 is TGTGCCAGCAAAAAAACAGGGCGAGGGGGCTACACCTTC. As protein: CASKKTGRGGYTF.

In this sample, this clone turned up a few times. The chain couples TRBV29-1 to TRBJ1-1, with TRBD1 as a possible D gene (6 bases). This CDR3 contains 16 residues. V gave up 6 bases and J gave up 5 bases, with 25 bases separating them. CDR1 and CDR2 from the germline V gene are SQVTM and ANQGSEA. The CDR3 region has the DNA TGCAGCGTAGATACAGGGTTGGGTGGATATATTACTGAAGCTTTCTTT. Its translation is CSVDTGLGGYITEAFF.

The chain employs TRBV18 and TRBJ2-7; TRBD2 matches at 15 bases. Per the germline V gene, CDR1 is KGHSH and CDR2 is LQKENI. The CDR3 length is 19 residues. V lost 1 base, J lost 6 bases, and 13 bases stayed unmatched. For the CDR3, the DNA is TGTGCCAGCTCACCACTTCCCGGGACTAGCGGGAGGATCGCCACCGAGCAGTACTTC. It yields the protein CASSPLPGTSGRIATEQYF.

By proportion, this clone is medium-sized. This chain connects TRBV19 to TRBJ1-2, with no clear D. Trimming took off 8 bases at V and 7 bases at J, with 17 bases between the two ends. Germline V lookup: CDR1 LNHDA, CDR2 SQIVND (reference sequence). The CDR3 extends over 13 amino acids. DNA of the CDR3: TGTGCCAGTCGGTCTGGCCAGAGGTCTGGCTACACCTTC. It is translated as CASRSGQRSGYTF.

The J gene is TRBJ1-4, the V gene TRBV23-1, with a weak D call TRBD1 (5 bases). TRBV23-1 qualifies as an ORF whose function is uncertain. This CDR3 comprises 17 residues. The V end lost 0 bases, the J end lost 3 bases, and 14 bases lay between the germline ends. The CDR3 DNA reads TGCGCCAGCAGTCAATCACGGGGGATGGGATCTAATGAAAAACTGTTTTTT. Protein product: CASSQSRGMGSNEKLFF.

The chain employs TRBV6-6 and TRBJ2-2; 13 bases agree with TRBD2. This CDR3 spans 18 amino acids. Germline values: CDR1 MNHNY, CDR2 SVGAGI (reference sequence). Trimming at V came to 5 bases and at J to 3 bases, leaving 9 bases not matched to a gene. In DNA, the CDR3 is TGTGCCAGCAGTCTGATACTAGCGGGAGGGCCGTACACCGGGGAGCTGTTTTTT. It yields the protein CASSLILAGGPYTGELFF.

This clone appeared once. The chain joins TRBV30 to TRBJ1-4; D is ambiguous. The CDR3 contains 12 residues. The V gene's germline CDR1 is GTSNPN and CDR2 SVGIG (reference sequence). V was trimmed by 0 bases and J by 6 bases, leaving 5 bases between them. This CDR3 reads CAWSVRDEKLFF. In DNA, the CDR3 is TGTGCCTGGAGTGTAAGAGATGAAAAACTGTTTTTT.

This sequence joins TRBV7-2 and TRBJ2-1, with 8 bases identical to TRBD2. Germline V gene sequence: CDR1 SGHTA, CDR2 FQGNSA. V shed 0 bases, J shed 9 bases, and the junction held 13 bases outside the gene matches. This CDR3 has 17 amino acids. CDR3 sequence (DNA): TGTGCCAGCAGCTTAGCAGGCCGGCCGGGAGGGCGGCTTGAGCAGTTCTTC. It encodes CASSLAGRPGGRLEQFF. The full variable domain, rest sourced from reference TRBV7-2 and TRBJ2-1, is GAGVSQSPSNKVTEKGKDVELRCDPISGHTALYWYRQSLGQGLEFLIYFQGNSAPDKSGLPSDRFSAERTGGSVSTLTIQRTQQEDSAVYLCASSLAGRPGGRLEQFFGPGTRLTVL.

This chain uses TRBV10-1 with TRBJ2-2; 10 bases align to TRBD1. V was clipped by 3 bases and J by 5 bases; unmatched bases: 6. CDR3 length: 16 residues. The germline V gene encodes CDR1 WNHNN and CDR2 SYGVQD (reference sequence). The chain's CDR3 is CASSDGDRGETGELFF. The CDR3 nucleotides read TGCGCCAGCAGTGATGGGGACAGGGGCGAGACCGGGGAGCTGTTTTTT.

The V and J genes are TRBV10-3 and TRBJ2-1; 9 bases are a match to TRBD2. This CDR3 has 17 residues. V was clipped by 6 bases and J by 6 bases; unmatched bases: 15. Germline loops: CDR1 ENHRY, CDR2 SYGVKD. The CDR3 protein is CAIRSSHAGGPSNEQFF. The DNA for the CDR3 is TGTGCCATCAGATCGTCGCATGCGGGAGGGCCTTCCAATGAGCAGTTCTTC.

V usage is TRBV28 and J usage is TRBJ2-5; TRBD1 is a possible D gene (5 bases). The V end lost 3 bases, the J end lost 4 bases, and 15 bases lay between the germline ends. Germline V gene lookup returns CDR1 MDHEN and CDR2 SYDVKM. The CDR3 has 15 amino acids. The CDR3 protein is CASSFPRRQGETQYF. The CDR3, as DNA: TGTGCCAGCAGTTTTCCCCGGCGGCAGGGAGAGACCCAGTACTTC.

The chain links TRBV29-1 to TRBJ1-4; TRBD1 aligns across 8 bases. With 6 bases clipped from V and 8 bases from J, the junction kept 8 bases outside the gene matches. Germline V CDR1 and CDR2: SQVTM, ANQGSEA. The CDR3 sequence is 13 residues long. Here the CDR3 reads CSVGGTGNEKLFF. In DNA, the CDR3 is TGCAGCGTGGGGGGGACAGGTAACGAAAAACTGTTTTTT.

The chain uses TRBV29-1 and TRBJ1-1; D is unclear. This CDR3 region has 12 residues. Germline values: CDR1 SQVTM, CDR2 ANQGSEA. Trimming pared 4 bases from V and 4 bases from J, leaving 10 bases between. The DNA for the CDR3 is TGCAGCGTTGTTCGGGGTACCACTGAAGCTTTCTTT. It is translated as CSVVRGTTEAFF.

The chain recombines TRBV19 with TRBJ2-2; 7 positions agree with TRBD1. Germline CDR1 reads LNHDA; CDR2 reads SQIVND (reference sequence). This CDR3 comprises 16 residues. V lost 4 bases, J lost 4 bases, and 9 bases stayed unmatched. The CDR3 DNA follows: TGTGCCAGTAGTACGATGCCGGGACAGAGCACCGGGGAGCTGTTTTTT. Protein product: CASSTMPGQSTGELFF.

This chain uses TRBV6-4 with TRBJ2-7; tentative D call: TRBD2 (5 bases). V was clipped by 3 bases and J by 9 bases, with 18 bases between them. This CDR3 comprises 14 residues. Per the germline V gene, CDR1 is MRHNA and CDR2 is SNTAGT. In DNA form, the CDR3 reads TGTGCCAGCAGTGAGATGTCGGGGAGCCCCCGGCAGTACTTC. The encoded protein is CASSEMSGSPRQYF.

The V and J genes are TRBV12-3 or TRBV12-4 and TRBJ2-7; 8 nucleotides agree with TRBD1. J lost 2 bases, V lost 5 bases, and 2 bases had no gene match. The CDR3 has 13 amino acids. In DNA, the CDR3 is TGTGCCAGCAGTGTGGACAGGGCCTACGAGCAGTACTTC. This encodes CASSVDRAYEQYF.

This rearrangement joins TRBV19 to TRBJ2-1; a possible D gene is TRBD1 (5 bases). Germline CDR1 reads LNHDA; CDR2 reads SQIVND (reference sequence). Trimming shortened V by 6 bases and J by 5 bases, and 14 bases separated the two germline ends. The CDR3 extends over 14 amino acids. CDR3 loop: CASSSRVSDNEQFF. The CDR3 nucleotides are TGTGCCAGTAGCAGCAGGGTTTCAGACAATGAGCAGTTCTTC.

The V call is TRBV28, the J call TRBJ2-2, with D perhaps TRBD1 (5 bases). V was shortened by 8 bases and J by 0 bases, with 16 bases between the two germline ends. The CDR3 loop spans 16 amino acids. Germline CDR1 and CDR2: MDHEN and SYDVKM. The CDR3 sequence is CASSTGHLTNTGELFF. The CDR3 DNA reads TGTGCCAGCTCTACCGGACACCTAACGAACACCGGGGAGCTGTTTTTT.

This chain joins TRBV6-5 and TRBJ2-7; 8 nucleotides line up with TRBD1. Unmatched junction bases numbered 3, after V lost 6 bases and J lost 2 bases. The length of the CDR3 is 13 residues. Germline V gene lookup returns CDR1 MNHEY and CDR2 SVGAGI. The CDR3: CASSRGPTYEQYF. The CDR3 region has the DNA TGTGCCAGCAGCAGGGGGCCTACCTACGAGCAGTACTTC.

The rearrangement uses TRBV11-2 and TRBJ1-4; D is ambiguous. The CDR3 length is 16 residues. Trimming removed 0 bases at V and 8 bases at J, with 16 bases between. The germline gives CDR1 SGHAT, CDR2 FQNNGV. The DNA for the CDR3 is TGTGCCAGCAGCTTAGAAAGAGGGTCACGAAGGGAAAAACTGTTTTTT. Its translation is CASSLERGSRREKLFF.

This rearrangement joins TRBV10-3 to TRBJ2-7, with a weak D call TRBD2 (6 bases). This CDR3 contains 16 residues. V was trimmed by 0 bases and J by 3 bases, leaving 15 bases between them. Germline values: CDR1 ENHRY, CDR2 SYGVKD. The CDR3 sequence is CAISESRRGNNYEQYF. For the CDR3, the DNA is TGTGCCATCAGTGAGTCTCGCCGGGGGAATAACTACGAGCAGTACTTC.

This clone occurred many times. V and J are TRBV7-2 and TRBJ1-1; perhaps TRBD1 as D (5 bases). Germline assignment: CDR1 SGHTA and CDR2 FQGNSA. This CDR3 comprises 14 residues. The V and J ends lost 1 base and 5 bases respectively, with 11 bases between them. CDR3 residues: CASSLGSQGTEAFF. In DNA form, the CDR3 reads TGTGCCAGCAGCTTAGGATCCCAGGGAACTGAAGCTTTCTTT.

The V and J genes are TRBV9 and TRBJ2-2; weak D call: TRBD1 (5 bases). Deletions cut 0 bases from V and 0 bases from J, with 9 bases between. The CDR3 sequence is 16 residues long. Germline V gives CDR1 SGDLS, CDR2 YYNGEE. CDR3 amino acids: CASSVGAGSNTGELFF. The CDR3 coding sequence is TGTGCCAGCAGCGTAGGTGCAGGGTCGAACACCGGGGAGCTGTTTTTT.

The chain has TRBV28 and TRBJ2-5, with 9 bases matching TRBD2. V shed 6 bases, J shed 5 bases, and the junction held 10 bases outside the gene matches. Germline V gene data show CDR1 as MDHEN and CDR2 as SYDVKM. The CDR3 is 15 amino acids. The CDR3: CASRSGLARGETQYF. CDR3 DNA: TGTGCCAGCAGATCCGGACTAGCGAGAGGGGAGACCCAGTACTTC.